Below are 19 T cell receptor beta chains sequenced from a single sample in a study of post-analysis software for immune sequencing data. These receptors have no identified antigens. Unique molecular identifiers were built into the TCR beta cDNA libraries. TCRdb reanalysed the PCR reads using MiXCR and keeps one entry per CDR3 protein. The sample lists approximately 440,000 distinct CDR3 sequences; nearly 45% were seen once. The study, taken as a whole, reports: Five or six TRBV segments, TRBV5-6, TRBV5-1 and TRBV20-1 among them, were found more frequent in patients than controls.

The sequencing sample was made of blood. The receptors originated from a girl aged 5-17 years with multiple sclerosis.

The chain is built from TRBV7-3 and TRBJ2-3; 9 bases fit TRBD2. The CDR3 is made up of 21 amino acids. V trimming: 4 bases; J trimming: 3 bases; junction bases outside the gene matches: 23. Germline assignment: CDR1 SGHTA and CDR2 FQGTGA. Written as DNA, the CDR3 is TGTGCCAGCAGCTCCACCCCCCCTAATAGCGGGGGAGGCGTTTTTACAGATACGCAGTATTTT. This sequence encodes CASSSTPPNSGGGVFTDTQYF. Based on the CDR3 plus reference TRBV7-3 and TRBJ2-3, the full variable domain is GAGVSQTPSNKVTEKGKYVELRCDPISGHTALYWYRQSLGQGPEFLIYFQGTGAADDSGLPNDRFFAVRPEGSVSTLKIQRTERGDSAVYLCASSSTPPNSGGGVFTDTQYFGPGTRLTVL.

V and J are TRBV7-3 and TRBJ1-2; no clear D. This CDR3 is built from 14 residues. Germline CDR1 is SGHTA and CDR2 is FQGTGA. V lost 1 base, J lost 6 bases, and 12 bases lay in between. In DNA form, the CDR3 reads TGTGCCAGCAGCTTAAATGGTTTACGCGATGGCTACACCTTC. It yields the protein CASSLNGLRDGYTF.

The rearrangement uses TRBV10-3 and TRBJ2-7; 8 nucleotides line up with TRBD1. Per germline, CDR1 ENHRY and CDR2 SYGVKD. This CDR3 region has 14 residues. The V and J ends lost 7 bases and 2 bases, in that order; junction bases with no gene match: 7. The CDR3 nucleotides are TGTGCCATCACTCCGGGACAGGTAGCCTACGAGCAGTACTTC. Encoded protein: CAITPGQVAYEQYF.

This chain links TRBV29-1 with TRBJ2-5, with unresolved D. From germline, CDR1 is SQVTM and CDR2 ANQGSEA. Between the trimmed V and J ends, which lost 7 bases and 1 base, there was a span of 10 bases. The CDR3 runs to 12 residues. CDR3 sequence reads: CSAQAAQETQYF. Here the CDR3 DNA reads TGCAGCGCTCAGGCAGCCCAAGAGACCCAGTACTTC.

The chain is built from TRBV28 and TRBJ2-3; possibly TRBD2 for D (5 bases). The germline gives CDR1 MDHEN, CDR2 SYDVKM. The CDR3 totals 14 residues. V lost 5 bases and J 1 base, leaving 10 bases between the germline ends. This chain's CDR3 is CASSQDSRTDTQYF. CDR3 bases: TGTGCCAGCAGTCAGGACTCACGCACAGATACGCAGTATTTT.

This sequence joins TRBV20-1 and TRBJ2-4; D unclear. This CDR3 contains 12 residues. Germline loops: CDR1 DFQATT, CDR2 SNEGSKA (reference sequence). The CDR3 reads CRVYVAKNIQYF. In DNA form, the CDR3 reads TGCAGGGTGTATGTAGCCAAAAACATTCAGTACTTC.

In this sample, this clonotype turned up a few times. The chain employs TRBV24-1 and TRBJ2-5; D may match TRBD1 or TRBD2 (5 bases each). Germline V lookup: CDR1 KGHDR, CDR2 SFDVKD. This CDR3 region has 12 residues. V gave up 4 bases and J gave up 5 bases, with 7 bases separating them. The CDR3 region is CATSERGETQYF. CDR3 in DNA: TGTGCCACCAGTGAACGGGGCGAGACCCAGTACTTC.

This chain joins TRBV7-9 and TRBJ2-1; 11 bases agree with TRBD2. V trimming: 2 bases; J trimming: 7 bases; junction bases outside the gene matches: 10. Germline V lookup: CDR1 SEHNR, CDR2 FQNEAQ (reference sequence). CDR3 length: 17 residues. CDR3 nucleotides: TGTGCCAGCAGCTTAATTCTAGCGGGAGGAACTTATAATGAGCAGTTCTTC. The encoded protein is CASSLILAGGTYNEQFF.

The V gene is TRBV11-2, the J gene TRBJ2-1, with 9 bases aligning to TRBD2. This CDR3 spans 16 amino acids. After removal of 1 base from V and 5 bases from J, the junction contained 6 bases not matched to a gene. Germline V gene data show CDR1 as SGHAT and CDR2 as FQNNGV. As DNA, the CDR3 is TGTGCCAGCAGCTTAGGTGCTAGCGGGATTAACAATGAGCAGTTCTTC. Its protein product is CASSLGASGINNEQFF.

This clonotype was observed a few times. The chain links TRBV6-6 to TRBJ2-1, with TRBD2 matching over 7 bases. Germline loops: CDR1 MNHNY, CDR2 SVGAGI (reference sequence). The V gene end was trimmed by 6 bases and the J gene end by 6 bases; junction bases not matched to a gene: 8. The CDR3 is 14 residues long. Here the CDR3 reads CASRRRETRNEQFF. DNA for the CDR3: TGTGCCAGCAGGAGGCGGGAGACGCGCAATGAGCAGTTCTTC.

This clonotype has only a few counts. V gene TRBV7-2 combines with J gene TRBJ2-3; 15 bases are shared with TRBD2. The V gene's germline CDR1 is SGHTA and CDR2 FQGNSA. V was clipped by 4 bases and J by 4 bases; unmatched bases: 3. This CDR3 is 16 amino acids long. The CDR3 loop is CASSYGLAGGADTQYF. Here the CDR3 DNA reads TGTGCCAGCAGCTACGGACTAGCGGGAGGGGCAGATACGCAGTATTTT. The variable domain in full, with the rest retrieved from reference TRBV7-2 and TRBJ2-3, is GAGVSQSPSNKVTEKGKDVELRCDPISGHTALYWYRQSLGQGLEFLIYFQGNSAPDKSGLPSDRFSAERTGGSVSTLTIQRTQQEDSAVYLCASSYGLAGGADTQYFGPGTRLTVL.

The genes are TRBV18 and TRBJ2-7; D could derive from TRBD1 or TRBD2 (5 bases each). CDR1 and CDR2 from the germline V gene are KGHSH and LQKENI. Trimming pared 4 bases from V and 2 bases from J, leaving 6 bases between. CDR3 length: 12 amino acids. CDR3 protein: CASSRDPYEQYF. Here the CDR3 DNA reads TGTGCCAGCTCACGGGACCCCTACGAGCAGTACTTC.

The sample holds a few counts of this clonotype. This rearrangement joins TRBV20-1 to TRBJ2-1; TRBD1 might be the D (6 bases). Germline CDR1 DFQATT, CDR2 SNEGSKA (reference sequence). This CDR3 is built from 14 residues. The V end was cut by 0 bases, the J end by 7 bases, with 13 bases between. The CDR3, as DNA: TGCAGTGCTAGAGAGGGCAGGGGTAGGAATGAGCAGTTCTTC. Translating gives CSAREGRGRNEQFF.

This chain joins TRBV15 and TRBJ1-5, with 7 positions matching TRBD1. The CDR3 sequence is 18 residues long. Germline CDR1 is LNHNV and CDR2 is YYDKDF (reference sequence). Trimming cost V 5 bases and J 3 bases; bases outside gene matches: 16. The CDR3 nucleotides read TGTGCCACCAGCTTGAACTGGGAACAGGGGAGGACCAATCAGCCCCAGCATTTT. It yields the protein CATSLNWEQGRTNQPQHF.

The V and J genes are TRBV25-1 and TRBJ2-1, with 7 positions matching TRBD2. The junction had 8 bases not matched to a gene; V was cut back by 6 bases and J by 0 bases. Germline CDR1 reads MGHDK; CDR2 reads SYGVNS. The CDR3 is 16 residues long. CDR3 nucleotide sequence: TGTGCCAGCAGCCAACTGCTAGCGGCCTCCTACAATGAGCAGTTCTTC. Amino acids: CASSQLLAASYNEQFF.

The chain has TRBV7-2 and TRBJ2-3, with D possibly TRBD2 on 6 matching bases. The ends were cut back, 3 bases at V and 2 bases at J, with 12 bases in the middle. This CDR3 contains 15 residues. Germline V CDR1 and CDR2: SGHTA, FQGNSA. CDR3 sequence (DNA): TGTGCCAGCAGCTTTAGCGGATTACCCACAGATACGCAGTATTTT. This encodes CASSFSGLPTDTQYF. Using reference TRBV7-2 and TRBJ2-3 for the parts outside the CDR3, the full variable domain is GAGVSQSPSNKVTEKGKDVELRCDPISGHTALYWYRQSLGQGLEFLIYFQGNSAPDKSGLPSDRFSAERTGGSVSTLTIQRTQQEDSAVYLCASSFSGLPTDTQYFGPGTRLTVL.

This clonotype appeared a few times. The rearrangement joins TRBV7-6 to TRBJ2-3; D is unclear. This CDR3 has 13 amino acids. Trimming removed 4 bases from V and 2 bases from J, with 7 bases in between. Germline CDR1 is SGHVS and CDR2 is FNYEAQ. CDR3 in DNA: TGTGCCAGCAGCTCCACAAACACAGATACGCAGTATTTT. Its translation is CASSSTNTDTQYF.

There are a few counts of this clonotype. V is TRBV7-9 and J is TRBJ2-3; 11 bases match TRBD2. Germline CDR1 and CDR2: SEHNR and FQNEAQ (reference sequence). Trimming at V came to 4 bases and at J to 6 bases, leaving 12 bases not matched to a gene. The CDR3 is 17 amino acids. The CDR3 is CASSSRLAGGLADTQYF. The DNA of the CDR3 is TGTGCCAGCAGCTCCCGTCTAGCGGGAGGTCTCGCGGATACGCAGTATTTT. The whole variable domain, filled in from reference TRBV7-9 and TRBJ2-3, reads DTGVSQNPRHKITKRGQNVTFRCDPISEHNRLYWYRQTLGQGPEFLTYFQNEAQLEKSRLLSDRFSAERPKGSFSTLEIQRTEQGDSAMYLCASSSRLAGGLADTQYFGPGTRLTVL.

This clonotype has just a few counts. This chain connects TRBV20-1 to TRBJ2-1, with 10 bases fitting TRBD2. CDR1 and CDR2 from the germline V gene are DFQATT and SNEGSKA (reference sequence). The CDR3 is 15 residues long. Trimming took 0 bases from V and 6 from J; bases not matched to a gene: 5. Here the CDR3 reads CSAREPAGGGNEQFF. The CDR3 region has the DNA TGCAGTGCTAGAGAACCAGCGGGAGGGGGCAATGAGCAGTTCTTC.